This TCR beta chain was recovered during a study of beta chain features in type 1 diabetes. The study's findings and limits: When Type 1 diabetes patients were examined, their TCRB CDR3s proved moderately but significantly shorter in all four CD4+ subsets.

In regard to this clone: The antigen is undetermined.

The CDR3 is 14 amino acids. V was clipped by 2 bases and J by 7 bases, with 12 bases between them. Germline V gene data show CDR1 as MDHEN and CDR2 as SYDVKM. Sorted populations were all over 98% pure. The investigators reverse transcribed all of the isolated RNA, so they sequenced expressed TCRB transcripts. TCRdb's copy holds only in-frame clones and misses some; the assay was immunoSEQ multiplex PCR. The repertoire holds around 360,000 clones, about 12% seen once, with over 0.008% in the top ten. This clonotype was sampled from a woman between 18 and 29 years old with type 1 diabetes. The sample taken for sequencing was naive CD4+ T cells from blood. The gene calls are TRBV28 and TRBJ2-4; possibly TRBD2 for D (6 bases). CDR3 sequence reads: CASSLIGGGNIQYF. CDR3 DNA: TGTGCCAGCAGTTTAATCGGGGGTGGCAACATTCAGTACTTC.